Presented here are 18 T cell receptor beta chains from one specimen sequenced in a study of blood T cell repertoires in COVID-19. The table came from immunoSEQ multiplex PCR; TCRdb's copy has only in-frame clones and leaves some out. The table lists fewer than 350,000 clones, about nine tenths of them singletons. The sequencing input was peripheral blood. All receptors come from a man in his forties with active or convalescent COVID-19.

In its sample, this clone was seen once. The chain uses TRBV18 and TRBJ1-2, with D uncertain. V was shortened by 3 bases and J by 4 bases, with 15 bases between the two germline ends. CDR1 and CDR2 (germline): KGHSH, LQKENI. The CDR3 runs 15 residues. CDR3 DNA sequence: TGTGCCAGCTCACCGGGCAGTACCTCGGCCTATGGCTACACCTTC. Its translation: CASSPGSTSAYGYTF.

This chain joins TRBV9 and TRBJ1-1; D gene uncertain. The germline CDR1 and CDR2 sequences are SGDLS and YYNGEE. The length of the CDR3 is 13 residues. The V end lost 7 bases, the J end lost 10 bases, and 20 bases lay between the germline ends. The CDR3 coding sequence is TGTGCCAGCTTCCTGGAGGCCCTTCCCCCAGCTTTCTTT. It encodes CASFLEALPPAFF.

The genes are TRBV7-3 and TRBJ2-1; TRBD2 is a possible D gene (5 bases). V was trimmed by 6 bases and J by 6 bases, leaving 18 bases between them. The CDR3 length is 15 residues. From germline, CDR1 is SGHTA and CDR2 FQGTGA. The CDR3 here is CASSRPGTGVNEQFF. CDR3 nucleotide sequence: TGTGCCAGCAGTCGCCCGGGAACTGGTGTCAATGAGCAGTTCTTC. Filled out from reference TRBV7-3 and TRBJ2-1, the complete variable domain reads GAGVSQTPSNKVTEKGKYVELRCDPISGHTALYWYRQSLGQGPEFLIYFQGTGAADDSGLPNDRFFAVRPEGSVSTLKIQRTERGDSAVYLCASSRPGTGVNEQFFGPGTRLTVL.

V gene TRBV19 combines with J gene TRBJ2-3, with D tentatively TRBD2 (6 bases). V was clipped by 5 bases and J by 3 bases, with 18 bases between them. The germline V gene encodes CDR1 LNHDA and CDR2 SQIVND (reference sequence). This CDR3 has 16 amino acids. The CDR3 region has the DNA TGTGCCAGTAGTCCATTTCTCGGGACTGGAACAGATACGCAGTATTTT. Amino acid sequence: CASSPFLGTGTDTQYF. Complete variable domain (other parts from reference TRBV19 and TRBJ2-3): DGGITQSPKYLFRKEGQNVTLSCEQNLNHDAMYWYRQDPGQGLRLIYYSQIVNDFQKGDIAEGYSVSREKKESFPLTVTSAQKNPTAFYLCASSPFLGTGTDTQYFGPGTRLTVL.

This chain uses TRBV24-1 with TRBJ2-7; D may be TRBD2 (5 bases). CDR1 is KGHDR and CDR2 is SFDVKD in the germline V gene. CDR3 length: 11 residues. The V and J ends lost 4 bases and 12 bases respectively, with 12 bases between them. CDR3 nucleotide sequence: TGTGCCACCAGTGAGTCGACGGGGATGTACTTC. Protein: CATSESTGMYF.

The chain carries TRBV27 and TRBJ1-6, with 7 bases matching TRBD1. V was clipped by 5 bases and J by 6 bases; unmatched bases: 7. Looked up from germline, CDR1 is MNHEY and CDR2 is SMNVEV (reference sequence). This CDR3 is built from 15 residues. CDR3 residues: CASSRPGQPNSPLHF. CDR3 DNA sequence: TGTGCCAGCAGTCGACCGGGACAGCCTAATTCACCCCTCCACTTT.

The chain employs TRBV7-9 and TRBJ1-1; TRBD1 aligns across 9 bases. The J segment lost 1 base and the V segment lost 7 bases, leaving 7 bases of the junction unmatched. The CDR3 runs to 15 residues. CDR1 SEHNR and CDR2 FQNEAQ come from the germline V gene (reference sequence). The CDR3 sequence: CASKETGGGNTEAFF. CDR3 sequence (DNA): TGTGCCAGCAAAGAGACAGGGGGAGGGAACACTGAAGCTTTCTTT.

This chain links TRBV6-5 with TRBJ1-6; D is possibly TRBD1 (5 bases). Germline CDR1 is MNHEY and CDR2 is SVGAGI. The CDR3 is made up of 15 amino acids. Trimming left V 7 bases short and J 3 bases short, with 13 bases between. The CDR3 region has the DNA TGTGCCAGCACCCCCGGGGGGGACTATAATTCACCCCTCCACTTT. Residues: CASTPGGDYNSPLHF.

The CDR3 here is CASRPLTASSYNSPLHF. The CDR3 DNA follows: TGTGCCAGCAGACCTCTGACAGCTAGCTCCTATAATTCACCCCTCCACTTT. V is TRBV2 and J is TRBJ1-6; tentative D call: TRBD1 (5 bases). The CDR3 consists of 17 residues. The V end lost 6 bases, the J end lost 0 bases, and 15 bases lay between the germline ends. Germline loops: CDR1 SNHLY, CDR2 FYNNEI.

This clone was counted only a few times. The gene calls are TRBV5-6 and TRBJ2-7; possibly TRBD1 for D (6 bases). Germline assignment: CDR1 SGHDT and CDR2 YYEEEE. The CDR3 runs to 14 residues. V was cut by 8 bases and J by 3 bases, with 18 bases left in between. The CDR3 protein is CASQQGRSNYEQYF. The CDR3 bases are TGTGCCAGTCAACAGGGACGGAGTAACTACGAGCAGTACTTC.

The genes are TRBV14 and TRBJ1-5; 8 bases are shared with TRBD1. The germline V gene has CDR1 SGHDN and CDR2 FVKESK. The length of the CDR3 is 18 residues. After removal of 2 bases from V and 3 bases from J, the junction contained 12 bases not matched to a gene. CDR3 sequence: CASSQKDLDREVNQPQHF. The DNA for the CDR3 is TGTGCCAGCAGCCAAAAGGACTTGGACAGGGAGGTCAATCAGCCCCAGCATTTT.

The J gene is TRBJ1-2, the V gene TRBV19, with D perhaps TRBD1 (5 bases). The germline V gene encodes CDR1 LNHDA and CDR2 SQIVND (reference sequence). CDR3 length equals 14 residues. The germline V and J ends were trimmed by 4 bases and 6 bases, with 15 bases remaining between them. CDR3 region: CASSTVNSGHGYTF. CDR3 in DNA: TGTGCCAGTAGTACCGTAAATTCAGGGCATGGCTACACCTTC.

The chain couples TRBV5-1 to TRBJ2-2; D uncertain. Trimming cost V 3 bases and J 0 bases, with 12 bases left between them. This CDR3 is built from 16 residues. Per the germline V gene, CDR1 is SGHRS and CDR2 is YFSETQ. The CDR3 loop reads CASSSRIRSNTGELFF. The DNA for the CDR3 is TGCGCCAGCAGCTCGCGGATTAGATCGAACACCGGGGAGCTGTTTTTT.

V usage is TRBV5-5 and J usage is TRBJ2-5; D gene uncertain. Germline CDR1 is SGHKS and CDR2 is YYEKEE (reference sequence). CDR3 length: 13 residues. V was clipped by 4 bases and J by 0 bases, with 7 bases between them. CDR3 in amino acids: CASSPENQETQYF. In DNA form, the CDR3 reads TGTGCCAGCAGCCCTGAGAACCAAGAGACCCAGTACTTC.

The chain joins TRBV5-1 to TRBJ2-5, with TRBD1 matching 9 bases. The CDR3 has 12 residues. From germline, CDR1 is SGHRS and CDR2 YFSETQ. Trimming at V came to 9 bases and at J to 7 bases, leaving 7 bases not matched to a gene. The CDR3: CATEQGAGTQYF. For the CDR3, the DNA is TGCGCCACCGAACAGGGGGCAGGGACCCAGTACTTC.

V and J are TRBV3-1 (or the pseudogene TRBV3-2) and TRBJ1-6; maybe TRBD1 (5 bases). Trimming took off 0 bases at V and 6 bases at J, with 9 bases between the two ends. The CDR3 consists of 15 residues. Germline-derived CDR1 and CDR2 are LGHDT and YNNKEL (reference sequence). This CDR3 reads CASSQDLGANSPLHF. DNA for the CDR3: TGTGCCAGCAGCCAAGATCTAGGGGCTAATTCACCCCTCCACTTT.

This chain links TRBV2 with TRBJ2-2; 9 positions agree with TRBD1. CDR3 length: 17 residues. In germline, CDR1 is SNHLY, CDR2 FYNNEI. J gave up 0 bases and V 6 bases, and 8 bases lay outside the gene matches. The CDR3 protein is CASSVDRGAPNTGELFF. The CDR3 DNA follows: TGTGCCAGCAGCGTGGACAGGGGCGCCCCGAACACCGGGGAGCTGTTTTTT. Together with reference TRBV2 and TRBJ2-2, the CDR3 gives the full variable domain: EPEVTQTPSHQVTQMGQEVILRCVPISNHLYFYWYRQILGQKVEFLVSFYNNEISEKSEIFDDQFSVERPDGSNFTLKIRSTKLEDSAMYFCASSVDRGAPNTGELFFGEGSRLTVL.

V usage is TRBV27 and J usage is TRBJ2-2, with D unclear. Germline loops: CDR1 MNHEY, CDR2 SMNVEV (reference sequence). The length of the CDR3 is 14 residues. V lost 5 bases, J lost 2 bases, and 9 bases lay in between. The CDR3 DNA follows: TGTGCCAGCAGTCCTACTCCTAACACCGGGGAGCTGTTTTTT. The encoded protein is CASSPTPNTGELFF.